The rows below give T cell receptor beta chains drawn from one sample of a study of Ad26.COV2.S vaccination and SARS-CoV-2 variants. Profiling relied on immunoSEQ multiplex PCR, and the TCRdb table lists in-frame clones only, not all of them. The repertoire holds 350,000 to 400,000 clones, about nine tenths seen once, with roughly 3% in the top ten. This specimen consisted of peripheral blood, obtained in a trial of Ad26.COV2.S vaccine versus placebo. The origin of the receptors is a person aged 18 to 65 who received the Ad26.COV2.S COVID-19 vaccine or a placebo. The CDR3 runs from the conserved cysteine through the conserved F or W. D genes are given only for firm matches. Where a row states a size, it is once, few, many or the class of an expanded clone; other rows omit it.

TRBV30,.,TRBJ1-3,.,CAFSVTGPGNTIYF,TGTGCCTTTTCAGTTACAGGGCCCGGAAACACCATATATTTT
TRBV7-9,once,TRBJ2-3,.,CASSLTADTQYF,TGTGCCAGCAGCTTAACGGCGGATACGCAGTATTTT
TRBV18,.,TRBJ2-5,.,CASSPGQETQYF,TGTGCCAGCTCACCGGGGCAAGAGACCCAGTACTTC
TRBV5-6,.,TRBJ1-6,.,CASSFEGSSPLHF,TGTGCCAGCAGCTTCGAAGGGAGTTCACCCCTCCACTTT
TRBV24-1,.,TRBJ1-5,.,CATSDLWLGRGNQPQHF,TGTGCCACCAGTGATTTGTGGTTGGGGAGGGGAAATCAGCCCCAGCATTTT
TRBV19,.,TRBJ1-4,.,CASTRGLRRSEKLFF,TGTGCCAGTACCCGAGGCCTTCGCCGCAGTGAAAAACTGTTTTTT
TRBV5-6,.,TRBJ2-7,.,CASSPTGNEQYF,TGTGCCAGCAGCCCCACAGGGAACGAGCAGTACTTC
TRBV6-1,.,TRBJ1-1,TRBD1,CASSEYPGQGAREAFF,TGTGCCAGCAGTGAATATCCGGGACAGGGGGCGAGGGAAGCTTTCTTT
TRBV30,.,TRBJ1-3,TRBD1,CAWSPVGGDSSLSGNTIYF,TGTGCCTGGAGTCCTGTTGGAGGGGACAGCTCCCTCTCTGGAAACACCATATATTTT
TRBV7-8,few,TRBJ1-5,.,CASSLKRYSNQPQHF,TGTGCCAGCAGCTTAAAACGCTATAGCAATCAGCCCCAGCATTTT
TRBV27,.,TRBJ1-4,.,CASSPNSATNEKLFF,TGTGCCAGCAGCCCGAACTCTGCAACTAATGAAAAACTGTTTTTT
TRBV10-3,.,TRBJ2-2,TRBD2,CAIRTSGGATGELFF,TGTGCCATTCGGACTAGCGGGGGGGCCACCGGGGAGCTGTTTTTT
TRBV11-2,.,TRBJ1-1,.,CASSLKGNTEAFF,TGTGCCAGCAGCCTAAAGGGGAACACTGAAGCTTTCTTT
TRBV2,few,TRBJ2-7,.,CASSPLGADTSYEQYF,TGTGCCAGCAGTCCCCTAGGGGCAGATACCTCCTACGAGCAGTACTTC
TRBV6-5,.,TRBJ1-6,.,CASSYSAVDVSPLHF,TGTGCCAGCAGTTACTCGGCAGTCGACGTTTCACCCCTCCACTTT
TRBV7-9,.,TRBJ2-4,.,CASSSQGSGVQYF,TGTGCCAGCAGCTCGCAGGGGAGCGGGGTTCAGTACTTC
TRBV5-1,.,TRBJ2-4,.,CASSLGIPGRGLENIQYF,TGCGCCAGCAGCTTGGGGATTCCGGGCCGAGGCCTGGAAAACATTCAGTACTTC
TRBV6-5,.,TRBJ1-5,.,CASRYNYPNQPQHF,TGTGCCAGCCGTTACAACTACCCTAATCAGCCCCAGCATTTT
TRBV30,.,TRBJ1-2,.,CAWTGSHYGYTF,TGTGCCTGGACCGGCAGTCACTATGGCTACACCTTC
TRBV2,.,TRBJ2-1,.,CASSEVGTRSEQFF,TGTGCCAGCAGTGAAGTCGGGACCCGATCTGAGCAGTTCTTC
TRBV5-8,.,TRBJ2-3,TRBD2,CASSLTGRSSTDTQYF,TGTGCCAGCAGCTTAACCGGGAGGTCAAGCACAGATACGCAGTATTTT
TRBV29-1,.,TRBJ2-7,.,CSVEAGASSYEQYF,TGCAGCGTTGAAGCAGGGGCGAGCTCCTACGAGCAGTACTTC
TRBV7-2,.,TRBJ2-1,.,CASSLLTGEQFF,TGTGCCAGCAGCCTACTAACGGGTGAGCAGTTCTTC
TRBV11-2,few,TRBJ2-7,.,CASSSDSYEQYF,TGTGCCAGCAGCTCTGACAGCTACGAGCAGTACTTC
TRBV19,.,TRBJ1-1,.,CASSRRGGTEAFF,TGTGCCAGTAGTAGACGGGGGGGCACTGAAGCTTTCTTT
TRBV5-1,.,TRBJ2-6,.,CASRELSAVSGANVLTF,TGCGCCAGCAGGGAGCTTTCCGCCGTCTCTGGGGCCAACGTCCTGACTTTC
TRBV7-9,once,TRBJ1-2,.,CASSLKPTTYGYTF,TGTGCCAGCAGCTTAAAGCCGACAACCTATGGCTACACCTTC
TRBV6-6,.,TRBJ1-1,.,CASSYGAGMGTEAFF,TGTGCCAGCAGTTACGGCGCCGGAATGGGAACTGAAGCTTTCTTT
TRBV19,.,TRBJ2-1,.,CASSIVSKVDEQFF,TGTGCCAGTAGTATCGTGTCTAAAGTCGATGAGCAGTTCTTC
TRBV2,.,TRBJ1-1,TRBD1,CASSEERAGGEAFF,TGTGCCAGCAGTGAAGAACGGGCAGGGGGCGAAGCTTTCTTT
TRBV6-5,.,TRBJ2-7,TRBD2,CASSRLAGGLYEQYF,TGTGCCAGCAGCAGACTAGCGGGGGGACTCTACGAGCAGTACTTC
TRBV5-4,.,TRBJ2-3,TRBD2,CASSSLAGGLTDTQYF,TGTGCCAGCAGCTCCCTGGCGGGGGGGTTAACAGATACGCAGTATTTT
TRBV7-2,.,TRBJ2-3,.,CASSLRQSTDTQYF,TGTGCCAGCAGCTTACGTCAAAGCACAGATACGCAGTATTTT
TRBV29-1,.,TRBJ1-1,.,CSSLLSTEAFF,TGCAGCTCTCTATTGAGCACTGAAGCTTTCTTT
TRBV19,.,TRBJ2-7,TRBD1,CASSQGRQGYEQYF,TGTGCCAGTAGCCAGGGGAGACAGGGTTACGAGCAGTACTTC
TRBV9,.,TRBJ1-3,.,CASSVAAWNSGNTIYF,TGTGCCAGCAGCGTAGCGGCCTGGAACTCTGGAAACACCATATATTTT
TRBV7-9,.,TRBJ2-1,.,CASSPGTHGVNEQFF,TGTGCCAGCAGCCCTGGGACCCATGGGGTCAATGAGCAGTTCTTC
TRBV19,.,TRBJ1-5,.,CASSILPNQPQHF,TGTGCCAGTAGTATCCTCCCCAATCAGCCCCAGCATTTT
TRBV2,.,TRBJ2-3,.,CASIRLSSTDTQYF,TGTGCCAGCATTCGGCTCTCTAGCACAGATACGCAGTATTTT
TRBV18,.,TRBJ1-1,.,CASSPAQGTDTEAFF,TGTGCCAGCTCACCCGCGCAGGGGACGGACACTGAAGCTTTCTTT
TRBV27,.,TRBJ2-7,.,CASSPWGDSYEQYF,TGTGCCAGCAGTCCCTGGGGGGACTCCTACGAGCAGTACTTC
TRBV3-1/TRBV3-2,.,TRBJ2-1,TRBD2,CASSQGLAGGPNEQFF,TGTGCCAGCAGCCAAGGTCTAGCGGGGGGGCCCAATGAGCAGTTCTTC
TRBV5-1,.,TRBJ1-4,.,CASSLGGASSEKLFF,TGCGCCAGCAGCTTGGGAGGGGCCTCTAGTGAAAAACTGTTTTTT
TRBV10-1,.,TRBJ2-5,.,CASSAQGALSETQYF,TGCGCCAGCAGTGCTCAAGGGGCGCTTAGCGAGACCCAGTACTTC
TRBV20-1,.,TRBJ2-3,.,CSARKSDTQYF,TGCAGTGCTAGGAAGTCAGATACGCAGTATTTT
TRBV6-5,few,TRBJ2-1,TRBD2,CASSPKRGLHNEQFF,TGTGCCAGCAGTCCAAAGCGGGGGCTCCACAATGAGCAGTTCTTC
TRBV4-3,.,TRBJ1-5,.,CASSPTLRYGNQPQHF,TGCGCCAGCAGCCCGACCTTGAGGTATGGCAATCAGCCCCAGCATTTT
TRBV5-1,.,TRBJ2-7,.,CASSLTWSYEQYF,TGCGCCAGCAGCTTGACATGGAGCTACGAGCAGTACTTC
TRBV6-2/TRBV6-3,.,TRBJ1-2,.,CASSYPDSNYGYTF,TGTGCCAGCAGTTACCCGGACTCCAACTATGGCTACACCTTC
TRBV11-2,.,TRBJ1-4,.,CASSNNEKLFF,TGTGCCAGCAGCAATAATGAAAAACTGTTTTTT
TRBV3-1/TRBV3-2,.,TRBJ2-5,.,CASSQVWGKKETQYF,TGTGCCAGCAGCCAAGTATGGGGGAAAAAAGAGACCCAGTACTTC
TRBV14,.,TRBJ2-1,TRBD1,CASSRTGSYNEQFF,TGTGCCAGCAGCCGGACAGGGTCCTACAATGAGCAGTTCTTC
TRBV24-1,.,TRBJ2-3,TRBD1,CATSVGGQYTDTQYF,TGTGCCACCAGTGTTGGGGGACAGTACACAGATACGCAGTATTTT
TRBV9,.,TRBJ1-2,TRBD1,CASTLPMRGPSYGYTF,TGTGCCAGCACTTTGCCGATGAGGGGGCCTAGCTATGGCTACACCTTC
TRBV25-1,.,TRBJ2-5,.,CARLRGRDQETQYF,TGTGCCAGACTCAGGGGGAGGGACCAAGAGACCCAGTACTTC